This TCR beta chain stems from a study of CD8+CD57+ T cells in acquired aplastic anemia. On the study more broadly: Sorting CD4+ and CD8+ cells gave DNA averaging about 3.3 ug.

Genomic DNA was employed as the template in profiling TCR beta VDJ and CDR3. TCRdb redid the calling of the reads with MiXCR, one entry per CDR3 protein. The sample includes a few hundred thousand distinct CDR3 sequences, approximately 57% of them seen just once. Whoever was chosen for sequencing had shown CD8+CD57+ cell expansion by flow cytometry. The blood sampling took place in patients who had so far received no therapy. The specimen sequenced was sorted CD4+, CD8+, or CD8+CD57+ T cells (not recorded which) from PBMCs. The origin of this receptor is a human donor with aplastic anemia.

CDR3 protein: CASSLLGLNTEAFF. Here the CDR3 DNA reads TGTGCCAGCAGTTTATTAGGCCTGAACACTGAAGCTTTCTTT. The V call is TRBV27, the J call TRBJ1-1, with D unresolved. This CDR3 region has 14 residues. Trimming took off 1 base at V and 0 bases at J, with 6 bases between the two ends. CDR1 and CDR2 (germline): MNHEY, SMNVEV (reference sequence).